This record looks at one T cell receptor beta chain sequence and its context. The data derive from a study of control samples from healthy donors and cancer patients. Looked up from germline, CDR1 is MNHEY and CDR2 is SMNVEV (reference sequence). Trimming removed 6 bases at V and 4 bases at J, with 9 bases between. The CDR3 loop spans 12 amino acids. Profiling relied on immunoSEQ multiplex PCR, and the TCRdb table lists in-frame clones only, not all of them. The sample contains about 120,000 clones, more than 80% of which appear only once. This chain joins TRBV27 and TRBJ1-2, with TRBD1 as a possible D gene (6 bases). Sequenced sample: blood. The sequence was obtained from a man aged 50-59 years in good health. CDR3 nucleotides: TGTGCCAGCAGCCAAGGGGGCTATGGCTACACCTTC. Translating it yields CASSQGGYGYTF.